This T cell receptor beta chain comes out of a study of shared clonotypes between healthy human individuals. In its sample, this clone was seen once. TCRdb's copy holds only in-frame clones and misses some; the assay was immunoSEQ multiplex PCR. This sample has around 480,000 clones, with 60% to 80% found just once. Germline V gene data show CDR1 as SGHRS and CDR2 as YFSETQ. The V segment lost 0 bases and the J segment 0 bases; nucleotides outside the gene matches: 7. This CDR3 contains 18 residues. The J gene is TRBJ2-2, the V gene TRBV5-1; 8 bases fit TRBD2. Sample: PBMCs. This TCR derives from a woman in her forties in good health. Some clones in this sample may be carry-over from other donors' samples. CDR3 nucleotides: TGCGCCAGCAGCTTGGAAGGGGCGGGAGGCACGAACACCGGGGAGCTGTTTTTT. Translated: CASSLEGAGGTNTGELFF.